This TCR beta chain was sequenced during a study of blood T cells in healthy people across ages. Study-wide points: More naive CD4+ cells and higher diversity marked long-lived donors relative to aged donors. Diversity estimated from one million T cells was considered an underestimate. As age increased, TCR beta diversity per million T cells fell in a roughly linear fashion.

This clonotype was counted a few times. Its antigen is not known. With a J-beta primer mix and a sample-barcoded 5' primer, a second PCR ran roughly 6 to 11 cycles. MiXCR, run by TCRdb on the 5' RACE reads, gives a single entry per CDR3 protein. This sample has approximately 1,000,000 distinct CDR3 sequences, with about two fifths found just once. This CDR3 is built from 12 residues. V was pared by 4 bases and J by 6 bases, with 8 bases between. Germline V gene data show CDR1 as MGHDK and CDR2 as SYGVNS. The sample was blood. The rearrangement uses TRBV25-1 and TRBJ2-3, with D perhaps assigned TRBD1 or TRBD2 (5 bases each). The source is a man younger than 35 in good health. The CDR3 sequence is CASSVGDDTQYF. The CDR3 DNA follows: TGTGCCAGCAGTGTAGGGGACGATACGCAGTATTTT. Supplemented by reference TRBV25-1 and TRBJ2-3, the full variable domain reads EADIYQTPRYLVIGTGKKITLECSQTMGHDKMYWYQQDPGMELHLIHYSYGVNSTEKGDLSSESTVSRIRTEHFPLTLESARPSHTSQYLCASSVGDDTQYFGPGTRLTVL.